The TCR beta chain described here comes from a study of T cells in Graves' hyperthyroidism and ophthalmopathy. This clonotype was seen repeatedly, ten times or more. With a duration under 2 months, the hyperthyroidism was newly diagnosed in patients aged 18 to 65. Orbital computed tomography, thyroid ultrasound, serum thyroxine and TRAb, and clinical symptoms together informed the diagnoses. It was RNA transcripts that yielded the amplified TCR beta CDR3 regions. Carried out on the TCR CDR3, a first-round RT-PCR used the HTBI primer set. TCRdb re-analysed the multiplex PCR reads in MiXCR, keeping a single row per CDR3 protein. The profile shows around 440,000 distinct CDR3 sequences, approximately 15% of them singletons. The sequence was obtained from a woman aged 18-30 years with Graves' hyperthyroidism. Material for sequencing was blood.

CDR3 sequence: CASSLGRGQTTGNTIYF. The DNA of the CDR3 is TGTGCCAGCAGCTTAGGTCGGGGACAGACCACTGGAAACACCATATATTTT. This sequence joins TRBV13 and TRBJ1-3; TRBD1 matches 7 bases. The CDR3 runs to 17 residues. Germline lookup yields CDR1 PRHDT and CDR2 FYEKMQ (reference sequence). The ends lost 0 bases at V and 2 bases at J; junction bases unmatched: 7.